The clone carrying this T cell receptor beta chain has just one count. As handled by the study authors: Estimation of nucleated cell counts relied on the amplification of reference gene primers. The table came from immunoSEQ multiplex PCR; TCRdb's copy has only in-frame clones and leaves some out. V, J and clone size reflect that table, while D and trimming were determined from the DNA. The table includes roughly 140,000 clones, about nine tenths detected once. The data stem from a study of blood T cell repertoires in COVID-19. Germline CDR1 and CDR2: MDHEN and SYDVKM. CDR3 length: 15 residues. V lost 8 bases and J lost 5, with 18 bases in between.

The sequencing sample was made of PBMCs or T cells enriched from blood (not recorded which). The rearrangement uses TRBV28 and TRBJ1-4, with D possibly being TRBD1 (5 bases). The receptor was isolated from a man aged 55 to 70 who had recovered from COVID-19. The CDR3 coding sequence is TGTGCCAGCTCCTCCCCGACGGGGGTCAATGAAAAACTGTTTTTT. Translating it yields CASSSPTGVNEKLFF.